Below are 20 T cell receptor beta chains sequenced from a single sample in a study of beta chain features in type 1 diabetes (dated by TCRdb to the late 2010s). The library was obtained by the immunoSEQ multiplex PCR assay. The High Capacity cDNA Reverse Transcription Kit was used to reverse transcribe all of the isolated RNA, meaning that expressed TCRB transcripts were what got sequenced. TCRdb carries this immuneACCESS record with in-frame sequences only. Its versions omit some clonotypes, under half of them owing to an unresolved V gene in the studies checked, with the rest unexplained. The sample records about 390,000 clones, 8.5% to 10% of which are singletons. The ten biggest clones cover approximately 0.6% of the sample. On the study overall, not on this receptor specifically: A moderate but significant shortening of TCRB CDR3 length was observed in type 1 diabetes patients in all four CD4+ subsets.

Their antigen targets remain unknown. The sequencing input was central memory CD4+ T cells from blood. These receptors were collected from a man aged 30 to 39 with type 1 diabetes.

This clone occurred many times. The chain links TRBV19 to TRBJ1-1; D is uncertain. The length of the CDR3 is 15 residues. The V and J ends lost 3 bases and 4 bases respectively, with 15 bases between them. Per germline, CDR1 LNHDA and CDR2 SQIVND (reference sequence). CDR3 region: CASSILPPWGTEAFF. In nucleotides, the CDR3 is TGTGCCAGTAGTATTCTTCCCCCCTGGGGCACTGAAGCTTTCTTT.

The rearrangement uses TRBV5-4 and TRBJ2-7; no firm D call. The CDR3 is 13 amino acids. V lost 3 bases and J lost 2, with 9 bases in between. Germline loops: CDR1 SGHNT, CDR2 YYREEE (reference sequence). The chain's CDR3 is CASSSTVTYEQYF. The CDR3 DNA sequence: TGTGCCAGCAGCTCCACGGTCACCTACGAGCAGTACTTC. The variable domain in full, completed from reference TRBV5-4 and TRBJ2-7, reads ETGVTQSPTHLIKTRGQQVTLRCSSQSGHNTVSWYQQALGQGPQFIFQYYREEENGRGNFPPRFSGLQFPNYSSELNVNALELDDSALYLCASSSTVTYEQYFGPGTRLTVT.

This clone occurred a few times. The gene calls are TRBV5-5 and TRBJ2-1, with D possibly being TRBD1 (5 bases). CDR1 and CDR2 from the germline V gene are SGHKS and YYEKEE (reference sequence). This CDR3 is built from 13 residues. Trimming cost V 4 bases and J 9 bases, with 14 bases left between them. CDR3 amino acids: CASSADITSEQFF. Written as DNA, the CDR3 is TGTGCCAGCAGCGCGGACATTACAAGTGAGCAGTTCTTC.

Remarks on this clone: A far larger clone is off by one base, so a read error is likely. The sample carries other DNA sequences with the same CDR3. CDR3 residues: CASSHKGNTEAFF. The CDR3 DNA is TGCGCCAGCAGCCACAAGGGGAACACTGAAGCTTTCTTT. The rearrangement links TRBV4-1 to TRBJ1-1; D unclear. V was cut by 3 bases and J by 1 base, with 6 bases left in between. The germline gives CDR1 MGHRA, CDR2 YSYEKL. The CDR3 is made up of 13 amino acids.

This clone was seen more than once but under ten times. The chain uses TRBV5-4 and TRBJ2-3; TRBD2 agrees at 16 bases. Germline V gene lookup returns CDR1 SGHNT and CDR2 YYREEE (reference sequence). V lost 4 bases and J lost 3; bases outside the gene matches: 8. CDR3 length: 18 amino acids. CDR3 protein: CASSAGLAGGGRTDTQYF. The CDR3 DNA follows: TGTGCCAGCAGCGCGGGACTAGCGGGAGGGGGTAGAACAGATACGCAGTATTTT.

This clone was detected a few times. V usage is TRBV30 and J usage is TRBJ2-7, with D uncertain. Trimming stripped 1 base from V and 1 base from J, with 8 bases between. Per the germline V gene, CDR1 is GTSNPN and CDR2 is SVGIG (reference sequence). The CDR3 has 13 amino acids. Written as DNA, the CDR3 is TGTGCCTGGAGTGGTGGTGGGTCCTACGAGCAGTACTTC. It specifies CAWSGGGSYEQYF.

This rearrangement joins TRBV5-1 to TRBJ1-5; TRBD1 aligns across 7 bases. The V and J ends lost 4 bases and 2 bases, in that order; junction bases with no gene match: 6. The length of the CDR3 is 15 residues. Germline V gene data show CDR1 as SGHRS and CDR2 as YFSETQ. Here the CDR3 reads CASSASGQRNQPQHF. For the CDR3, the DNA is TGCGCCAGCAGCGCTTCGGGACAGCGCAATCAGCCCCAGCATTTT.

CDR3 nucleotides: TGTGCCAGCAGCGTAGGGGAGGCTCGATTCACGGGAAACACCATATATTTT. Amino acids: CASSVGEARFTGNTIYF. The chain carries TRBV9 and TRBJ1-3; D gene uncertain. V lost 0 bases to trimming and J lost 4 bases, with 17 bases between them. CDR1 is SGDLS, CDR2 YYNGEE, per germline. The CDR3 totals 17 residues.

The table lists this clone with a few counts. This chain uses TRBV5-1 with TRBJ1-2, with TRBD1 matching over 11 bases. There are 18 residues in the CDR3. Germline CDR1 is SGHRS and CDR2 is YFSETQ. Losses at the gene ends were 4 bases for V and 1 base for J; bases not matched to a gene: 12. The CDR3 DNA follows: TGCGCCAGCAGCGAAGGTTCGGGGACAGGGGGATTTAACTATGGCTACACCTTC. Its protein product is CASSEGSGTGGFNYGYTF. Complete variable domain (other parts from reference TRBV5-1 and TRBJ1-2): KAGVTQTPRYLIKTRGQQVTLSCSPISGHRSVSWYQQTPGQGLQFLFEYFSETQRNKGNFPGRFSGRQFSNSRSEMNVSTLELGDSALYLCASSEGSGTGGFNYGYTFGSGTRLTVV.

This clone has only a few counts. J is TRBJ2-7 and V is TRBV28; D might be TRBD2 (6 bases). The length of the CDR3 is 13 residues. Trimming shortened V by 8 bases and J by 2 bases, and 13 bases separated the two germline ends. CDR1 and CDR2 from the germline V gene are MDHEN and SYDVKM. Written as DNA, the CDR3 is TGTGCCAGCGGTGGGAGGTCTACCTACGAGCAGTACTTC. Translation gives CASGGRSTYEQYF.

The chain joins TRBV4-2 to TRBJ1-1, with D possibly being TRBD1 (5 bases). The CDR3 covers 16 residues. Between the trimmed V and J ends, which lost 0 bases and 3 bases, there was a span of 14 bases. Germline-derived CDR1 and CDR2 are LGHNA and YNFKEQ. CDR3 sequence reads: CASSQDGGGVDTEAFF. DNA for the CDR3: TGTGCCAGCAGCCAAGACGGCGGGGGAGTAGACACTGAAGCTTTCTTT.

CDR3 amino acids: CASSSSGTSYNEQFF. CDR3 DNA: TGTGCCAGCAGCTCTAGCGGGACTTCCTACAATGAGCAGTTCTTC. The chain uses TRBV7-2 and TRBJ2-1; 9 bases agree with TRBD2. V lost 4 bases, J lost 1 base, and 2 bases stayed unmatched. The CDR3 covers 15 residues. CDR1 and CDR2 from the germline V gene are SGHTA and FQGNSA.

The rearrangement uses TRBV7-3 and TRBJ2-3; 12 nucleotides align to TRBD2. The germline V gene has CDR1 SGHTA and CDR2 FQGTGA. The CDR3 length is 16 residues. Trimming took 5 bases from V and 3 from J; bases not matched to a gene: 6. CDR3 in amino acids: CASSLGTSGLTDTQYF. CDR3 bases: TGTGCCAGCAGCCTAGGGACTAGCGGGTTGACAGATACGCAGTATTTT.

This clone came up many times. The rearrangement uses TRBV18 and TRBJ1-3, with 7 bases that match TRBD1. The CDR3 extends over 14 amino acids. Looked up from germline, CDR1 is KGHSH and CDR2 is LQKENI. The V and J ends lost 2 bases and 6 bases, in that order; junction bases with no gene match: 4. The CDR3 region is CASSPSTGLNTIYF. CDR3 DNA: TGTGCCAGCTCACCATCGACAGGGTTAAACACCATATATTTT.

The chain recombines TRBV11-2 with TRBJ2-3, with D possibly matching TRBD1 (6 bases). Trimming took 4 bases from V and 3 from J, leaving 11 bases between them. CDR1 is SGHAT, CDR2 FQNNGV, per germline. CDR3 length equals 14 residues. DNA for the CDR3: TGTGCCAGCAGCTCGGTACAGGGTACAGATACGCAGTATTTT. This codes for CASSSVQGTDTQYF.

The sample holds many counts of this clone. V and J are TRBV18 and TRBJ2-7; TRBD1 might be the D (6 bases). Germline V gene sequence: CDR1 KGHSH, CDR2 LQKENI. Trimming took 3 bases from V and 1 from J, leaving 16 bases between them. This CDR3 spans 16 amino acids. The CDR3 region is CASSPGSPDSSYEQYF. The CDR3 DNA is TGTGCCAGCTCACCCGGCTCTCCGGACAGTTCCTACGAGCAGTACTTC.

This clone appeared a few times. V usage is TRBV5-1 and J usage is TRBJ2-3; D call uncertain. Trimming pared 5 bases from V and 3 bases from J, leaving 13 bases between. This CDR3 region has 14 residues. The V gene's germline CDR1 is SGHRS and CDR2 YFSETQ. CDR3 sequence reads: CASRTQTSTDTQYF. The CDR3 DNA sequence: TGCGCCAGCAGGACTCAGACTTCGACAGATACGCAGTATTTT.

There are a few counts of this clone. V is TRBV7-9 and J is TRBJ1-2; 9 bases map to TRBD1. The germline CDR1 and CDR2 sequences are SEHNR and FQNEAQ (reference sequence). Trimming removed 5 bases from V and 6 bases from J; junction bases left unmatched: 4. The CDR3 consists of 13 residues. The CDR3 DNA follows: TGTGCCAGCAGCCAGGGACAGGGAGATGGCTACACCTTC. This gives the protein CASSQGQGDGYTF.

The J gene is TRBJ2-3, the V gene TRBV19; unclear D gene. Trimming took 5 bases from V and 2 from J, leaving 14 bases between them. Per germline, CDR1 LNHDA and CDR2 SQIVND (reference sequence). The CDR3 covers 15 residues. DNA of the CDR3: TGTGCCAGTAGTCCCCTTCTGGGCCCCACAGATACGCAGTATTTT. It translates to CASSPLLGPTDTQYF.

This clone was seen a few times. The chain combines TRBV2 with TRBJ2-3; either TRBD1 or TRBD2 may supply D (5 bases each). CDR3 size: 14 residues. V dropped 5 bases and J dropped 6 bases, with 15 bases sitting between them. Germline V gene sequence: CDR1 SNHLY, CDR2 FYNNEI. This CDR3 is CASSRDDRWDTQYF. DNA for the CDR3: TGTGCCAGCAGTCGGGACGACCGTTGGGATACGCAGTATTTT.